The clone carrying this T cell receptor beta chain occurred a few times. Its target is unknown. Clones were sequenced by immunoSEQ multiplex PCR, and TCRdb holds only the in-frame ones, with some missing. The data show 100,000 or so clones, 86% seen once. The CDR3 totals 13 residues. V was clipped by 0 bases and J by 3 bases, with 6 bases between them. Germline CDR1 reads LGHDT; CDR2 reads YNNKEL (reference sequence). The sample comes from a study of T cell responses to AZD1222 COVID-19 vaccine. Study results and caveats: Among the donors, most were white British and more were female, and clonal diversity was possibly underestimated. Two AZD1222 administrations were followed by greater Spike-specific TCR breadth and depth. Regions 160-218 and 743-854 held dominance among vaccine-associated CD4 TCRs, which spanned spike. Only a handful of AZD1222 recipients, more than five in all, had baseline seropositivity.

The sequence was collected from an adult in good health. The chain carries TRBV3-1 (or the pseudogene TRBV3-2) and TRBJ2-7, with D unclear. The starting material was peripheral blood, obtained on day 0 of AZD1222 vaccination. The CDR3 coding sequence is TGTGCCAGCAGCCAAGAGGGCCACTACGAGCAGTACTTC. Its translation is CASSQEGHYEQYF.